The clone carrying this TCR beta chain occurred once. Its target is unknown. With 5 bases clipped from V and 2 bases from J, the junction kept 5 bases outside the gene matches. Per the germline V gene, CDR1 is LNHDA and CDR2 is SQIVND (reference sequence). The CDR3 is 14 amino acids. The donors were members of the validation cohort comprising over a hundred subjects, separate from the roughly 670-subject first cohort. The data were taken from a study of cytomegalovirus exposure and HLA in healthy donors. Clones were read by immunoSEQ multiplex PCR, and TCRdb kept only the in-frame ones, dropping some. The sample yields some 59,000 clones, roughly nine tenths seen once. Whole-study results and caveats: The tendency of first-cohort TCR clusters to co-occur in the approximately 110 validation repertoires was the finding of a later analysis.

This chain links TRBV19 with TRBJ2-7; 8 bases line up with TRBD2. The source material was PBMCs. This TCR was sampled from a woman aged 18-29 years in good health and CMV-seropositive. CDR3 nucleotide sequence: TGTGCCAGTAGTGGCGGGGGGTCCCCCTACGAGCAGTACTTC. Translating it yields CASSGGGSPYEQYF.